One sample yielded the 23 T cell receptor beta chains listed below, sequenced in a study of cytomegalovirus exposure and HLA in healthy donors. TCRdb's copy holds only in-frame clones and misses some; the assay was immunoSEQ multiplex PCR. Seen here are 250,000 to 300,000 clones, roughly 85% observed once, and the top ten hold more than 0.8%. The sequenced sample consisted of PBMCs. The receptors come from a woman between 18 and 29 years old in good health and CMV-seronegative.

The chain uses TRBV30 and TRBJ1-2; 9 bases line up with TRBD1. J lost 4 bases, V lost 0 bases, and 15 bases had no gene match. From germline, CDR1 is GTSNPN and CDR2 SVGIG (reference sequence). The CDR3 spans 18 residues. CDR3 bases: TGTGCCTGGAGTGTACGGGAACCGGGACAGGGTTTTGGCTATGGCTACACCTTC. This codes for CAWSVREPGQGFGYGYTF.

The gene calls are TRBV7-3 and TRBJ1-4, with D possibly being TRBD1 (5 bases). There are 15 residues in the CDR3. V gave up 5 bases and J gave up 7 bases, with 17 bases separating them. Germline V lookup: CDR1 SGHTA, CDR2 FQGTGA. The CDR3 sequence is CASSLGTGDGEKLFF. CDR3 bases: TGTGCCAGCAGCCTAGGGACTGGAGATGGTGAAAAACTGTTTTTT. Complete variable domain (other parts from reference TRBV7-3 and TRBJ1-4): GAGVSQTPSNKVTEKGKYVELRCDPISGHTALYWYRQSLGQGPEFLIYFQGTGAADDSGLPNDRFFAVRPEGSVSTLKIQRTERGDSAVYLCASSLGTGDGEKLFFGSGTQLSVL.

This clone was picked up one time. V usage is TRBV7-9 and J usage is TRBJ1-2; no definite D call. The CDR3 totals 16 residues. Germline loops: CDR1 SEHNR, CDR2 FQNEAQ (reference sequence). Between the trimmed V and J ends, which lost 5 bases and 3 bases, there was a span of 19 bases. The CDR3 DNA follows: TGTGCCAGCAGCCAGCTCCGGACTGGCGGGCACTATGGCTACACCTTC. Encoded protein: CASSQLRTGGHYGYTF.

In this sample, this clone turned up once. The chain has TRBV29-1 and TRBJ1-1, with a possible D match to TRBD1 (5 bases). V dropped 4 bases and J dropped 8 bases, with 14 bases sitting between them. The CDR3 consists of 12 residues. Germline values: CDR1 SQVTM, CDR2 ANQGSEA. CDR3 nucleotide sequence: TGCAGCGTTGTCAGGCGCGGGGGAGAAGCTTTCTTT. This codes for CSVVRRGGEAFF.

The chain has TRBV7-2 and TRBJ2-7; 9 bases fit TRBD1. With 3 bases clipped from V and 2 bases from J, the junction kept 8 bases outside the gene matches. This CDR3 is 16 amino acids long. Germline loops: CDR1 SGHTA, CDR2 FQGNSA. The CDR3 spells CASSLSPGTGTYEQYF. CDR3 coding DNA: TGTGCCAGCAGCTTGAGCCCCGGGACAGGGACCTACGAGCAGTACTTC.

The V and J genes are TRBV7-6 and TRBJ1-1, with 8 bases lining up with TRBD1. The CDR3 has 14 amino acids. The germline CDR1 and CDR2 sequences are SGHVS and FNYEAQ. The V and J ends lost 5 bases and 3 bases, in that order; junction bases with no gene match: 5. CDR3 loop: CASSPQGAYTEAFF. The DNA of the CDR3 is TGTGCCAGCAGCCCCCAGGGGGCGTACACTGAAGCTTTCTTT.

The chain combines TRBV5-4 with TRBJ1-1, with TRBD1 matching over 10 bases. CDR1 is SGHNT and CDR2 is YYREEE in the germline V gene (reference sequence). The CDR3 is 15 amino acids. V was clipped by 4 bases and J by 6 bases; unmatched bases: 9. The CDR3 nucleotides are TGTGCCAGCAGCCGCCGGGACAGGGGTAGCGCTGAAGCTTTCTTT. Amino acid sequence: CASSRRDRGSAEAFF.

The chain combines TRBV19 with TRBJ1-1, with 8 bases lining up with TRBD1. V trimming: 6 bases; J trimming: 1 base; junction bases outside the gene matches: 7. Per germline, CDR1 LNHDA and CDR2 SQIVND (reference sequence). The CDR3 is 15 amino acids. The CDR3, as DNA: TGTGCCAGTAGGAAGGGACAGGTTAAGAACACTGAAGCTTTCTTT. Amino acids: CASRKGQVKNTEAFF.

The chain is built from TRBV13 and TRBJ1-2, with D tentatively TRBD1 (5 bases). V lost 4 bases and J 5 bases, leaving 20 bases between the germline ends. From germline, CDR1 is PRHDT and CDR2 FYEKMQ (reference sequence). The CDR3 is made up of 16 amino acids. The CDR3 region has the DNA TGTGCCAGCAGCTCCGCCAAGGGGTCACTGGGGTATGGCTACACCTTC. It translates to CASSSAKGSLGYGYTF.

The chain recombines TRBV2 with TRBJ2-7; 10 nucleotides align to TRBD1. The CDR3 is 13 amino acids. CDR1 and CDR2 (germline): SNHLY, FYNNEI. V shed 10 bases, J shed 3 bases, and the junction held 6 bases outside the gene matches. The CDR3 here is CATTRDRGYEQYF. The CDR3 region has the DNA TGTGCCACCACACGGGACAGGGGCTACGAGCAGTACTTC.

V is TRBV30 and J is TRBJ1-2, with TRBD1 matching 8 bases. CDR1 GTSNPN and CDR2 SVGIG come from the germline V gene (reference sequence). This CDR3 comprises 19 residues. The V segment lost 2 bases and the J segment 0 bases; nucleotides outside the gene matches: 17. The DNA of the CDR3 is TGTGCCTGGAGTATACCAGCCGTGACAGGGGAGGAGGCTAACTATGGCTACACCTTC. Translating gives CAWSIPAVTGEEANYGYTF.

The rearrangement links TRBV4-1 to TRBJ2-5; 12 bases are shared with TRBD2. The CDR3 extends over 15 amino acids. The ends lost 4 bases at V and 5 bases at J; junction bases unmatched: 5. Germline lookup yields CDR1 MGHRA and CDR2 YSYEKL. CDR3 region: CASSPTSGRGETQYF. The CDR3 DNA sequence: TGCGCCAGCAGCCCGACTAGCGGGAGAGGGGAGACCCAGTACTTC.

The V call is TRBV7-9, the J call TRBJ2-5, with a weak D call TRBD2 (6 bases). The CDR3 extends over 15 amino acids. V lost 1 base, J lost 3 bases, and 12 bases lay in between. CDR1 SEHNR and CDR2 FQNEAQ come from the germline V gene (reference sequence). CDR3 sequence reads: CASSLVGGREETQYF. The CDR3 region has the DNA TGTGCCAGCAGCTTAGTTGGAGGGCGGGAAGAGACCCAGTACTTC.

This clone was recorded only once. V and J are TRBV4-1 and TRBJ2-1, with TRBD2 identical over 10 bases. With V trimmed by 3 bases and J by 5 bases, 7 bases remained unmatched. The CDR3 is 16 amino acids. Germline lookup yields CDR1 MGHRA and CDR2 YSYEKL. In nucleotides, the CDR3 is TGCGCCAGCAGCCATGTCAGCGGGGGGGCCCACAATGAGCAGTTCTTC. This translates into CASSHVSGGAHNEQFF.

The chain combines TRBV18 with TRBJ2-3; possibly TRBD2 for D (6 bases). Germline V gene lookup returns CDR1 KGHSH and CDR2 LQKENI. V dropped 4 bases and J dropped 4 bases, with 9 bases sitting between them. The CDR3 totals 13 residues. The CDR3 loop reads CASSRRDSDTQYF. The CDR3 DNA sequence: TGTGCCAGCTCACGCCGGGACTCAGATACGCAGTATTTT. Combining the CDR3 with reference TRBV18 and TRBJ2-3 gives the whole variable domain NAGVMQNPRHLVRRRGQEARLRCSPMKGHSHVYWYRQLPEEGLKFMVYLQKENIIDESGMPKERFSAEFPKEGPSILRIQQVVRGDSAAYFCASSRRDSDTQYFGPGTRLTVL.

The chain joins TRBV2 to TRBJ1-5; 8 bases map to TRBD1. J gave up 7 bases and V 4 bases, and 6 bases lay outside the gene matches. The CDR3 is 14 amino acids. Germline V gives CDR1 SNHLY, CDR2 FYNNEI. CDR3 DNA sequence: TGTGCCAGCAGTGGAGGACAGGGTAGGCAGCCCCAGCATTTT. Translating it yields CASSGGQGRQPQHF. The whole variable domain, remainder taken from reference TRBV2 and TRBJ1-5, is EPEVTQTPSHQVTQMGQEVILRCVPISNHLYFYWYRQILGQKVEFLVSFYNNEISEKSEIFDDQFSVERPDGSNFTLKIRSTKLEDSAMYFCASSGGQGRQPQHFGDGTRLSIL.

J is TRBJ1-1 and V is TRBV19, with D possibly TRBD1 on 5 matching bases. V was trimmed by 1 base and J by 1 base, leaving 10 bases between them. The length of the CDR3 is 15 residues. Germline CDR1 LNHDA, CDR2 SQIVND (reference sequence). The CDR3 bases are TGTGCCAGTAGTATAGGACGGACACGGAACACTGAAGCTTTCTTT. Translated, it gives CASSIGRTRNTEAFF. Using reference TRBV19 and TRBJ1-1 for the parts outside the CDR3, the full variable domain is DGGITQSPKYLFRKEGQNVTLSCEQNLNHDAMYWYRQDPGQGLRLIYYSQIVNDFQKGDIAEGYSVSREKKESFPLTVTSAQKNPTAFYLCASSIGRTRNTEAFFGQGTRLTVV.

The rearrangement uses TRBV7-2 and TRBJ2-3; 15 bases fit TRBD2. J gave up 3 bases and V 3 bases, and 4 bases lay outside the gene matches. Per germline, CDR1 SGHTA and CDR2 FQGNSA. This CDR3 spans 17 amino acids. Here the CDR3 reads CASSFGTSGGPTDTQYF. In nucleotides, the CDR3 is TGTGCCAGCAGCTTTGGGACTAGCGGGGGGCCGACAGATACGCAGTATTTT.

The chain has TRBV5-1 and TRBJ1-2, with TRBD1 identical over 7 bases. CDR3 size: 14 residues. The germline V gene encodes CDR1 SGHRS and CDR2 YFSETQ. Trimming at V came to 3 bases and at J to 4 bases, leaving 6 bases not matched to a gene. The CDR3 loop is CASSSTGTAYGYTF. CDR3 DNA: TGCGCCAGCAGCTCCACCGGGACAGCCTATGGCTACACCTTC.

The DNA for the CDR3 is TGTGCCAGCAGCCTGACAGGGGCCCTGGCTGCCCAGTACTTC. This encodes CASSLTGALAAQYF. The V gene is TRBV25-1, the J gene TRBJ2-5; 8 bases line up with TRBD1. The CDR3 length is 14 residues. J gave up 9 bases and V 6 bases, and 12 bases lay outside the gene matches. Germline values: CDR1 MGHDK, CDR2 SYGVNS.

CDR3 region: CASSSYGPLPTNYGYTF. CDR3 DNA: TGCGCCAGCAGCTCCTATGGGCCTCTACCGACCAACTATGGCTACACCTTC. V is TRBV5-1 and J is TRBJ1-2; D is undetermined. CDR1 and CDR2 (germline): SGHRS, YFSETQ. The CDR3 extends over 17 amino acids. V lost 3 bases to trimming and J lost 2 bases, with 20 bases between them.

The chain uses TRBV7-3 and TRBJ2-7, with TRBD1 matching 7 bases. J was trimmed by 6 bases and V by 7 bases; bases with no gene match: 9. This CDR3 spans 13 amino acids. The germline gives CDR1 SGHTA, CDR2 FQGTGA. CDR3 in amino acids: CASTVGSGGEQYF. The CDR3 DNA is TGTGCCAGCACCGTTGGGTCAGGGGGCGAGCAGTACTTC.

This CDR3 is CASSHGQGAGEKLFF. In nucleotides, the CDR3 is TGTGCCAGCAGCCACGGACAGGGGGCTGGCGAAAAACTGTTTTTT. The rearrangement links TRBV5-6 to TRBJ1-4; 11 nucleotides align to TRBD1. The CDR3 extends over 15 amino acids. Germline CDR1 is SGHDT and CDR2 is YYEEEE. The ends lost 4 bases at V and 8 bases at J; junction bases unmatched: 7.